This TCR beta chain was captured in a study of beta chain features in type 1 diabetes. This clone was detected a few times. The length of the CDR3 is 12 residues. The germline gives CDR1 GTSNPN, CDR2 SVGIG (reference sequence). The germline V and J ends were trimmed by 4 bases and 5 bases, with 11 bases remaining between them. As every portion of the isolated RNA was reverse transcribed, the sequencing read expressed TCRB transcripts. Produced via immunoSEQ multiplex PCR; TCRdb's table is partial and in-frame only. Here the sample spans just over 150,000 clones, approximately 12% being singletons. Sequencing was carried out using central memory CD4+ T cells from blood. The chain recombines TRBV30 with TRBJ2-5, with D perhaps TRBD2 (6 bases). The receptor was isolated from a young man in good health. CDR3: CAWNLGGETQYF. The CDR3 nucleotides read TGTGCCTGGAATCTTGGGGGGGAGACCCAGTACTTC.